This record looks at one TCR beta chain sequence and its context. What it binds is unknown. The CDR3 has 14 residues. CDR1 and CDR2 (germline): DFQATT, SNEGSKA (reference sequence). Trimming took off 6 bases at V and 0 bases at J, with 14 bases between the two ends. The source of the sample is a study of T cells in Graves' hyperthyroidism and ophthalmopathy. Findings and limits, study-wide: The model forecast ophthalmopathy, anticipating it by a median around 6.5 months before onset. Using 13 V-J features, a model discriminated ophthalmopathy from stable hyperthyroidism.

The CDR3 regions of TCR beta were amplified from RNA transcripts. TCR CDR3 underwent first-round RT-PCR with the HTBI primer set. TCRdb re-called the multiplex PCR reads with MiXCR, one entry per CDR3 protein. The sample contains about 840,000 distinct CDR3 sequences, roughly 37% of which appear only once. Exclusion criteria comprised uncontrolled infection, other autoimmune disease, pregnancy or lactation. The authors took PBMCs from 10 ml fresh peripheral blood. The TCR originated in a man aged 18 to 35 with Graves' hyperthyroidism. What was sequenced was blood. This chain uses TRBV20-1 with TRBJ1-1, with D unresolved. The CDR3: CSAINLNLNTEAFF. The DNA of the CDR3 is TGCAGTGCCATCAATCTGAACCTGAACACTGAAGCTTTCTTT.